A selection of T cell receptor beta chains follows, all from one sample in a study of CD8 T cells in acute hepatitis C reinfection. Sequenced by immunoSEQ multiplex PCR; TCRdb stores in-frame clones only, minus some. The table has about 38,000 clones, 80% to 90% seen once. Sequenced material: naive CD8+ T cells from PBMCs. Every receptor here comes from a woman younger than 35 who spontaneously cleared hepatitis C infection. Each CDR3 is given with its conserved first and last residue. Fields, in order: clone size, J gene, V gene, D gene, CDR3 protein, CDR3 DNA. A D gene is named only where the DNA matches it firmly. Size values are once, few and many counts, or a class for expanded clones, and some rows have none.

size: once
J: TRBJ2-1
V: TRBV5-4
D: .
CDR3: CASSVEGGLGGLQFF
DNA: TGTGCCAGCAGCGTTGAGGGTGGACTAGGGGGTTTGCAGTTCTTC

size: .
J: TRBJ2-3
V: TRBV7-2
D: .
CDR3: CASSLAGERVSRTDTQYF
DNA: TGTGCCAGCAGCTTAGCGGGGGAGCGGGTTTCCCGCACAGATACGCAGTATTTT

size: few
J: TRBJ2-7
V: TRBV6-1
D: .
CDR3: CASSLGYEQYF
DNA: TGTGCCAGCAGTTTGGGCTACGAGCAGTACTTC

size: .
J: TRBJ2-5
V: TRBV7-6
D: .
CDR3: CASSLGIKTQYF
DNA: TGTGCCAGCAGCTTAGGCATAAAGACCCAGTACTTC

size: .
J: TRBJ2-7
V: TRBV7-9
D: .
CDR3: CASSLQGKSYEQYF
DNA: TGTGCCAGCAGCTTACAAGGCAAATCCTACGAGCAGTACTTC

size: .
J: TRBJ2-1
V: TRBV27
D: TRBD2
CDR3: CASSLFGAGGPGEQFF
DNA: TGTGCCAGCAGTTTATTCGGAGCGGGAGGGCCGGGTGAGCAGTTCTTC

size: .
J: TRBJ2-2
V: TRBV6-4
D: .
CDR3: CASSDWPGPNTGELFF
DNA: TGTGCCAGCAGTGACTGGCCGGGGCCGAACACCGGGGAGCTGTTTTTT

size: .
J: TRBJ1-2
V: TRBV6-1
D: .
CDR3: CASSETGKGGGYTF
DNA: TGTGCCAGCAGTGAAACAGGGAAAGGCGGGGGCTACACCTTC

size: .
J: TRBJ2-4
V: TRBV7-8
D: TRBD1
CDR3: CASSSNTLSTGGKHIQYF
DNA: TGTGCCAGCAGCTCGAACACCCTTTCGACAGGGGGCAAGCACATTCAGTACTTC

size: .
J: TRBJ2-1
V: TRBV10-1
D: .
CDR3: CASSGNNEQFF
DNA: TGCGCCAGCAGTGGAAACAATGAGCAGTTCTTC

size: .
J: TRBJ2-5
V: TRBV6-5
D: TRBD1
CDR3: CASSPWTGGETQYF
DNA: TGTGCCAGCAGTCCGTGGACAGGGGGCGAGACCCAGTACTTC

size: .
J: TRBJ2-1
V: TRBV7-2
D: .
CDR3: CASSFPVNEQFF
DNA: TGTGCCAGCAGCTTTCCGGTCAATGAGCAGTTCTTC

size: .
J: TRBJ1-1
V: TRBV7-8
D: .
CDR3: CASSPFEGLNTEAFF
DNA: TGTGCCAGCAGCCCCTTTGAGGGCCTCAACACTGAAGCTTTCTTT

size: .
J: TRBJ2-7
V: TRBV5-1
D: .
CDR3: CASSLELLSYEQYF
DNA: TGCGCCAGCAGCTTGGAACTCCTCTCCTACGAGCAGTACTTC

size: .
J: TRBJ2-1
V: TRBV13
D: TRBD2
CDR3: CASSLAGGVGEQFF
DNA: TGTGCCAGCAGCTTAGCGGGAGGGGTGGGCGAGCAGTTCTTC

size: .
J: TRBJ2-7
V: TRBV19
D: .
CDR3: CASSTGGQLYEQYF
DNA: TGTGCCAGTAGTACGGGGGGACAGCTCTACGAGCAGTACTTC

size: .
J: TRBJ2-3
V: TRBV7-9
D: .
CDR3: CATPTTGPDTQYF
DNA: TGTGCCACCCCGACTACGGGCCCAGATACGCAGTATTTT

size: once
J: TRBJ2-1
V: TRBV12-5
D: TRBD1
CDR3: CASGFLPEGQGGNEQFF
DNA: TGTGCTAGTGGTTTCCTCCCAGAGGGACAGGGGGGCAATGAGCAGTTCTTC

size: few
J: TRBJ1-1
V: TRBV27
D: .
CDR3: CASSSGGNTEAFF
DNA: TGTGCCAGCAGTTCCGGAGGCAACACTGAAGCTTTCTTT

size: .
J: TRBJ2-7
V: TRBV29-1
D: TRBD2
CDR3: CSVEDSAGGGEYEQYF
DNA: TGCAGCGTTGAAGATTCGGCGGGAGGAGGTGAATACGAGCAGTACTTC

size: once
J: TRBJ1-1
V: TRBV10-1
D: TRBD1
CDR3: CASSDYRGEAFF
DNA: TGCGCCAGCAGTGATTACAGGGGTGAAGCTTTCTTT

size: .
J: TRBJ2-7
V: TRBV4-1
D: .
CDR3: CASSQDRTTHYEQYF
DNA: TGCGCCAGCAGCCAAGACAGGACCACACACTACGAGCAGTACTTC

size: .
J: TRBJ1-3
V: TRBV23-1
D: .
CDR3: CATGPDHPRDTIYF
DNA: TGCGCCACCGGCCCGGACCACCCAAGAGACACCATATATTTT

size: once
J: TRBJ1-1
V: TRBV6-1
D: .
CDR3: CASSEAWTANTEAFF
DNA: TGTGCCAGCAGTGAAGCCTGGACAGCGAACACTGAAGCTTTCTTT

size: .
J: TRBJ2-7
V: TRBV5-4
D: TRBD1
CDR3: CASSWGQAGSYEQYF
DNA: TGTGCCAGCAGCTGGGGACAGGCCGGCTCCTACGAGCAGTACTTC

size: once
J: TRBJ2-7
V: TRBV6-6
D: .
CDR3: CASSYGRLPYEQYF
DNA: TGTGCCAGCAGTTACGGACGGCTCCCCTACGAGCAGTACTTC

size: .
J: TRBJ2-3
V: TRBV4-1
D: TRBD1
CDR3: CASSWTGGVRTDTQYF
DNA: TGCGCCAGCAGCTGGACAGGGGGGGTGCGCACAGATACGCAGTATTTT

size: .
J: TRBJ2-7
V: TRBV7-2
D: .
CDR3: CASSPPADSRVQYF
DNA: TGTGCCAGCAGCCCCCCGGCGGACAGTAGGGTGCAGTACTTC

size: .
J: TRBJ2-7
V: TRBV5-1
D: TRBD2
CDR3: CASSLGPNSGTRSNEQYF
DNA: TGCGCCAGCAGCTTGGGACCCAACTCCGGGACTAGGAGTAACGAGCAGTACTTC

size: .
J: TRBJ2-1
V: TRBV27
D: .
CDR3: CASSPKTGTTLSSYNEQFF
DNA: TGTGCCAGCAGCCCCAAGACAGGGACTACCCTGAGCTCCTACAATGAGCAGTTCTTC

size: .
J: TRBJ2-7
V: TRBV27
D: TRBD1
CDR3: CASSYGTGVYEQYF
DNA: TGTGCCAGCAGTTACGGGACAGGGGTCTACGAGCAGTACTTC

size: .
J: TRBJ1-1
V: TRBV19
D: TRBD1
CDR3: CASSIEGQGNTEAFF
DNA: TGTGCCAGTAGTATAGAGGGACAGGGGAACACTGAAGCTTTCTTT

size: .
J: TRBJ2-7
V: TRBV27
D: .
CDR3: CASSSAETYEQYF
DNA: TGTGCCAGCAGTTCGGCAGAAACCTACGAGCAGTACTTC

size: .
J: TRBJ2-1
V: TRBV6-1
D: .
CDR3: CASPGLDEQFF
DNA: TGTGCCAGCCCGGGGCTCGATGAGCAGTTCTTC

size: once
J: TRBJ2-5
V: TRBV11-2
D: .
CDR3: CASSLFRDRHPAMGETQYF
DNA: TGTGCCAGCAGCTTATTCCGAGACCGGCATCCTGCAATGGGAGAGACCCAGTACTTC

size: once
J: TRBJ1-5
V: TRBV27
D: .
CDR3: CASSLYRSNQPQHF
DNA: TGTGCCAGCAGTTTATATCGTAGCAATCAGCCCCAGCATTTT

size: .
J: TRBJ2-7
V: TRBV18
D: .
CDR3: CASSPGTDEQYF
DNA: TGTGCCAGCTCACCCGGGACGGACGAGCAGTACTTC

size: once
J: TRBJ1-1
V: TRBV4-1
D: .
CDR3: CASSQARTRIEAFF
DNA: TGCGCCAGCAGCCAAGCCCGCACCAGAATTGAAGCTTTCTTT

size: few
J: TRBJ1-4
V: TRBV20-1
D: .
CDR3: CSAPGGPGLFF
DNA: TGCAGTGCCCCTGGGGGTCCAGGTCTGTTTTTT

size: once
J: TRBJ2-2
V: TRBV9
D: TRBD2
CDR3: CASSAGLAGGQGAGELFF
DNA: TGTGCCAGCAGCGCGGGACTAGCGGGAGGGCAGGGCGCCGGGGAGCTGTTTTTT

size: .
J: TRBJ2-5
V: TRBV11-2
D: .
CDR3: CASSLEQNQYF
DNA: TGTGCCAGCAGCTTGGAGCAGAACCAGTACTTC

size: .
J: TRBJ2-1
V: TRBV9
D: TRBD2
CDR3: CASSLTAGVANEQFF
DNA: TGTGCCAGCAGCCTCACAGCGGGAGTAGCCAATGAGCAGTTCTTC